The clone carrying this T cell receptor (beta chain) showed up many times. Its target is unknown. Overall study results and limits: The larger cohort examined one V-J beta rearrangement, not whole repertoires.

TCRdb used MiXCR to reprocess the 5' RACE reads, holding one entry per CDR3 protein. The table has roughly 42,000 distinct CDR3 sequences, roughly 30% seen once; the top ten hold about 4%. This CDR3 spans 14 amino acids. The V gene end was trimmed by 2 bases and the J gene end by 3 bases; junction bases not matched to a gene: 2. CDR1 and CDR2 (germline): LGHNA, YSLEER. The sequenced sample was tumor-infiltrating memory CD4+ T cells sorted from the breast tumor. Subset noted: memory CD4+ T cells, CD4+CD45RO+CD25-. This clonotype was sampled from a female donor with breast cancer. The chain couples TRBV4-3 to TRBJ2-7; 9 nucleotides align to TRBD2. The CDR3 protein is CASSQLLAGYEQYF. In DNA, the CDR3 is TGCGCCAGCAGCCAACTACTAGCGGGCTACGAGCAGTACTTC.